This T cell receptor beta chain was retrieved from a study of beta chain features in type 1 diabetes. Study-wide points: Since sequencing was performed on cDNA, cells with high TCR expression could be over-represented. Healthy donors had naive, central memory and Treg TCRB repertoires that appeared less similar than those seen among patients. Patients with type 1 diabetes carried fewer insertions and had more deletions at their VDJ junctions.

This clone occurred a few times. Its cognate antigen is unknown. Reverse transcription of all isolated RNA meant that expressed TCRB transcripts were sequenced. Approximately 3.6 million reads per sample were averaged for naive, central memory and regulatory samples. Clones were read by immunoSEQ multiplex PCR, and TCRdb kept only the in-frame ones, dropping some. The table shows under 250,000 clones, with roughly a tenth occurring only once. This CDR3 contains 17 residues. The V end lost 1 base, the J end lost 0 bases, and 16 bases lay between the germline ends. Germline V gives CDR1 SGHTA, CDR2 FQGNSA.

This sequence joins TRBV7-2 and TRBJ2-7; perhaps TRBD1 as D (7 bases). The sample taken for sequencing was central memory CD4+ T cells from blood. The clonotype originates from a man between 18 and 35 years old in good health. CDR3 sequence: CASSLVEGGQNSYEQYF. In nucleotides, the CDR3 is TGTGCCAGCAGCTTAGTCGAGGGGGGACAGAACTCCTACGAGCAGTACTTC.